This TCR beta chain derives from a study of T cells after yellow fever vaccination (dated by TCRdb to about 2019). Context from the whole study: The SMART-Seq v4 Ultra Low Input RNA kit was used to prepare libraries from fractions with low cell numbers. Blood samples were taken at several timepoints before and after primary and secondary immunization, and bulk PBMC replicates and cell subsets were isolated. Bulk TCR alpha and beta repertoires were sequenced longitudinally to track T-cell clones before and after primary and booster YFV17D yellow fever vaccination. Two healthy male donors made up the cohort, one aged 18 to 29 years and the other aged 30 to 40 years. Overall study results and their limits: Because the study included only a couple of donors, the extent to which the findings can be generalized is limited. A small fraction of clonotypes appeared in both the CD4 and CD8 compartments, likely as a result of convergent recombination. Compared with the primary T-cell response, the secondary T-cell response was faster but weaker, reaching its peak on day 5 rather than on day 15. FACS-sorted repertoires could contain abundant contaminating clonotypes from the bulk population, so computational filtering was required. Most clones expanded after primary vaccination were re-detected after the booster (96% of CD4 and around 88% of CD8), suggesting broad memory maintenance.

The treatment or condition label on this specimen signifies: live attenuated yellow fever vaccine strain. A standard Ficoll-Paque protocol was used to isolate PBMCs from peripheral blood. Dynabeads CD4 and CD8 positive selection kits were used to isolate the CD4 and CD8 T-cell fractions. TriZol was used to extract RNA from bulk PBMCs, CD4 and CD8 fractions, and dextramer-positive and dextramer-negative fractions. TCRdb lists the instrument as Illumina NovaSeq 6000. TCR cDNA was made using 5'RACE template switching, a step that added a universal primer site and unique molecular identifiers. Priming for cDNA synthesis came from both the TCR alpha and TCR beta constant segments. Two PCR steps were used to amplify libraries, with sample barcodes and sequencing adapters being added in the second step. Libraries were sequenced on Illumina HiSeq 2500 (2x100 bp) or NovaSeq (2x150 bp). Concerning the study's data processing: MIGEC handled demultiplexing of reads and collapsing into UMI consensus sequences, while MiXCR performed V(D)J alignment. Vaccine-responding clonotypes were identified with edgeR using replicate PBMC samples, with FDR below 0.01 and a log2 fold change above 5 up to day 15 being required. CD4 or CD8 identity was assigned to each bulk clonotype according to whether the clonotype was present at higher abundance in the sequenced CD4 repertoire or the sequenced CD8 repertoire. Starting from the raw public reads, TCRdb applied fastp trimming at Q25, assembled clones with MiXCR and retained in-frame beta chains. Under each unique CDR3 protein, matching rows form one entry showing the most common genes and DNA. None of the V and J calls come from the authors' own analysis; TCRdb made them. The sample table records 300,000 to 400,000 distinct CDR3 sequences; roughly an eighth of these occur just once. The top ten clones comprise 2.5% to 3.5% of the sample.

The CDR3 covers 15 residues, taking in both the cysteine and the phenylalanine. Only the CDR3 DNA stays, 45 bases, in frame from base 1. Trimming removed 5 bases from V and 3 bases from J; the gene matches leave 7 bases unexplained. This clonotype was picked up a small number of times. What antigen it recognizes has not been identified. Per-nucleotide qualities are absent, and no much larger clonotype sits a single base away. Here the sequenced sample was CD4+ T cells sorted from PBMCs, taken 15 days after the yellow fever booster vaccination. The sequence joins TRBV12-3 or TRBV12-4 to TRBJ2-3, with 8 bases in between that match TRBD2. This receptor was identified in a man aged 18 to 29 who received the YFV17D yellow fever vaccine. The DNA reads as follows: TGTGCCAGCAGTGCGGGACTAGTTCAGACAGATACGCAGTATTTT. This is translated as CASSAGLVQTDTQYF.